The next 24 T cell receptor beta chains were all read from a single sample in a study of cytomegalovirus exposure and HLA in healthy donors. Amplification used 60 Vbeta primers and 13 Jbeta primers. TCRdb's table, derived via immunoSEQ multiplex PCR, lists solely in-frame clones and lacks some. The table shows roughly 200,000 clones, with 86% occurring only once. The sequenced sample consisted of PBMCs. Every receptor here comes from a woman in her thirties in good health and CMV-seronegative.

V is TRBV27 and J is TRBJ2-2; TRBD2 is a possible D gene (6 bases). CDR3 length equals 15 residues. Germline-derived CDR1 and CDR2 are MNHEY and SMNVEV (reference sequence). The germline V and J ends were trimmed by 3 bases and 6 bases, with 14 bases remaining between them. The CDR3 region has the DNA TGTGCCAGCAGTTTGCGGAGGACGGGAGCCGGGGAGCTGTTTTTT. Its translation: CASSLRRTGAGELFF.

This sequence joins TRBV2 and TRBJ2-7; a possible D gene is TRBD1 (7 bases). The V end lost 5 bases, the J end lost 0 bases, and 14 bases lay between the germline ends. The CDR3 totals 15 residues. CDR1 and CDR2 (germline): SNHLY, FYNNEI. The CDR3 protein is CASSRGTASSYEQYF. DNA of the CDR3: TGTGCCAGCAGTCGGGGGACAGCCTCCTCCTACGAGCAGTACTTC.

The chain employs TRBV25-1 and TRBJ1-5, with a weak D call TRBD1 (6 bases). Germline V gene lookup returns CDR1 MGHDK and CDR2 SYGVNS. The CDR3 loop spans 14 amino acids. Trimming removed 2 bases from V and 6 bases from J, with 11 bases in between. The CDR3 DNA follows: TGTGCCAGCAGTGAAAAGGGGGAACCTCAGCCCCAGCATTTT. It yields the protein CASSEKGEPQPQHF.

The V gene is TRBV9, the J gene TRBJ1-2; 9 bases align to TRBD1. Germline V CDR1 and CDR2: SGDLS, YYNGEE. V was clipped by 4 bases and J by 4 bases; unmatched bases: 11. The CDR3 has 16 amino acids. CDR3 loop: CASSLWVQGAIYGYTF. DNA of the CDR3: TGTGCCAGCAGCCTCTGGGTACAGGGGGCAATCTATGGCTACACCTTC.

This chain uses TRBV5-1 with TRBJ2-1; 9 bases are a match to TRBD2. With 4 bases clipped from V and 6 bases from J, the junction kept 2 bases outside the gene matches. This CDR3 contains 13 residues. CDR1 SGHRS and CDR2 YFSETQ come from the germline V gene. As DNA, the CDR3 is TGCGCCAGCAGCACGACTAGCGGCAATGAGCAGTTCTTC. Residues: CASSTTSGNEQFF.

V is TRBV2 and J is TRBJ2-7; possible D gene TRBD1, 5 bases. V was shortened by 0 bases and J by 2 bases, with 14 bases between the two germline ends. Germline loops: CDR1 SNHLY, CDR2 FYNNEI. This CDR3 has 16 residues. CDR3 sequence reads: CASSEAGPGSTYEQYF. The CDR3, as DNA: TGTGCCAGCAGTGAAGCGGGGCCGGGCTCTACCTACGAGCAGTACTTC.

V and J are TRBV1 and TRBJ2-3; the listed D gene, TRBD2, was not tested against the DNA. TRBV1 corresponds to a pseudogene. The CDR3 has 16 residues. CDR3 sequence (DNA): TGCACCAGCAGCCGACTTGGACTAGCGGGCACAGATACGCAGTATTTT. This sequence encodes CTSSRLGLAGTDTQYF.

The chain combines TRBV7-6 with TRBJ2-1; 8 positions agree with TRBD1. CDR1 is SGHVS, CDR2 FNYEAQ, per germline. There are 16 residues in the CDR3. The ends lost 1 base at V and 8 bases at J; junction bases unmatched: 10. CDR3 bases: TGTGCCAGCAGCTTAGGGATGGGGACAGGCGCGGATGAGCAGTTCTTC. Residues: CASSLGMGTGADEQFF.

The gene calls are TRBV2 and TRBJ2-5; 10 nucleotides match TRBD2. The CDR3 has 15 residues. Looked up from germline, CDR1 is SNHLY and CDR2 is FYNNEI. V was pared by 6 bases and J by 5 bases, with 9 bases of the junction left unmatched. CDR3 in DNA: TGTGCCAGCAGCTTCCTAGCGGGAGTAGTGGAGACCCAGTACTTC. It yields the protein CASSFLAGVVETQYF.

The rearrangement links TRBV10-3 to TRBJ2-7; 9 bases map to TRBD1. Trimming at V came to 0 bases and at J to 3 bases, leaving 3 bases not matched to a gene. This CDR3 has 15 residues. Germline CDR1 ENHRY, CDR2 SYGVKD. CDR3 region: CAISESPGQGYEQYF. DNA of the CDR3: TGTGCCATCAGTGAGTCTCCGGGACAGGGCTACGAGCAGTACTTC.

The chain couples TRBV11-3 to TRBJ2-2; D unclear. The CDR3 loop spans 13 amino acids. Germline-derived CDR1 and CDR2 are SGHNT and YENEEA. V dropped 3 bases and J dropped 5 bases, with 7 bases sitting between them. The CDR3 DNA reads TGTGCCAGCAGCTTTATGAGGACCGGGGAGCTGTTTTTT. This translates into CASSFMRTGELFF. The variable domain in full, completed from reference TRBV11-3 and TRBJ2-2, reads EAGVVQSPRYKIIEKKQPVAFWCNPISGHNTLYWYLQNLGQGPELLIRYENEEAVDDSQLPKDRFSAERLKGVDSTLKIQPAELGDSAVYLCASSFMRTGELFFGEGSRLTVL.

The gene calls are TRBV5-1 and TRBJ2-3; 9 nucleotides align to TRBD2. Looked up from germline, CDR1 is SGHRS and CDR2 is YFSETQ. The J segment lost 4 bases and the V segment lost 4 bases, leaving 10 bases of the junction unmatched. The length of the CDR3 is 16 residues. CDR3 amino acids: CASSGPLAGVADTQYF. For the CDR3, the DNA is TGCGCCAGCAGCGGTCCTTTAGCGGGAGTGGCAGATACGCAGTATTTT.

The gene calls are TRBV10-2 and TRBJ2-5; 7 bases line up with TRBD1. The J segment lost 3 bases and the V segment lost 8 bases, leaving 12 bases of the junction unmatched. Germline CDR1 is WSHSY and CDR2 is SAAADI. The CDR3 contains 15 residues. CDR3 bases: TGCGCCAGCGGGATTAGAGGGGGCACAGAAGAGACCCAGTACTTC. Its translation is CASGIRGGTEETQYF.

The chain joins TRBV15 to TRBJ1-4; D unclear. CDR3 length equals 12 residues. The germline V and J ends were trimmed by 5 bases and 4 bases, with 5 bases remaining between them. Germline lookup yields CDR1 LNHNV and CDR2 YYDKDF (reference sequence). CDR3 loop: CATSRYNEKLFF. CDR3 coding DNA: TGTGCCACCAGCCGCTATAATGAAAAACTGTTTTTT.

The chain links TRBV5-1 to TRBJ2-7, with D possibly matching TRBD1 (5 bases). Germline CDR1 and CDR2: SGHRS and YFSETQ. There are 14 residues in the CDR3. V was trimmed by 3 bases and J by 0 bases, leaving 10 bases between them. Here the CDR3 reads CASSSDTDSYEQYF. CDR3 DNA: TGCGCCAGCAGCTCGGACACTGACTCCTACGAGCAGTACTTC.

This chain joins TRBV7-8 and TRBJ2-3, with D tentatively TRBD2 (6 bases). From germline, CDR1 is SGHVS and CDR2 FQNEAQ. The germline V and J ends were trimmed by 5 bases and 0 bases, with 18 bases remaining between them. The CDR3 is 17 residues long. CDR3 bases: TGTGCCAGCAGCCCCCTGGGTTCGGGACTTAGCACAGATACGCAGTATTTT. Its protein product is CASSPLGSGLSTDTQYF.

The chain recombines TRBV15 with TRBJ2-5; 7 bases line up with TRBD2. The CDR3 extends over 17 amino acids. V lost 2 bases to trimming and J lost 10 bases; unmatched junction nucleotides: 19. CDR1 is LNHNV, CDR2 YYDKDF, per germline (reference sequence). Written as DNA, the CDR3 is TGTGCCACCAGCAGAATAGGTCGGTTGCGGGGAGGGAAGATCCAGTACTTC. Translated, it gives CATSRIGRLRGGKIQYF.

This clone occurred a few times. The rearrangement links TRBV29-1 to TRBJ1-1; tentative D call: TRBD1 (5 bases). The germline gives CDR1 SQVTM, CDR2 ANQGSEA. V lost 6 bases and J 5 bases, leaving 13 bases between the germline ends. The CDR3 has 12 residues. The CDR3 DNA follows: TGCAGCGTAGGGAATCCAGGGACTGAAGCTTTCTTT. The encoded protein is CSVGNPGTEAFF.

The chain joins TRBV7-3 to TRBJ2-2, with D tentatively TRBD2 (5 bases). V dropped 2 bases and J dropped 0 bases, with 7 bases sitting between them. The CDR3 length is 15 residues. Germline V gene lookup returns CDR1 SGHTA and CDR2 FQGTGA. DNA for the CDR3: TGTGCCAGCAGCTTACAAGCGGCGAACACCGGGGAGCTGTTTTTT. This encodes CASSLQAANTGELFF.

The rearrangement links TRBV2 to TRBJ1-1; 9 nucleotides agree with TRBD1. The CDR3 consists of 14 residues. The J segment lost 3 bases and the V segment lost 7 bases, leaving 6 bases of the junction unmatched. CDR1 is SNHLY, CDR2 FYNNEI, per germline. In nucleotides, the CDR3 is TGTGCCAGCAACCAGGACAGGGGATACACTGAAGCTTTCTTT. This encodes CASNQDRGYTEAFF.

The chain recombines TRBV28 with TRBJ2-1; 10 bases are shared with TRBD2. The CDR3 extends over 15 amino acids. Germline CDR1 is MDHEN and CDR2 is SYDVKM. V was clipped by 3 bases and J by 8 bases; unmatched bases: 7. CDR3 in DNA: TGTGCCAGCAGTTTTTCAACTAGCGGGAAGGATGAGCAGTTCTTC. Amino acid sequence: CASSFSTSGKDEQFF. Together with reference TRBV28 and TRBJ2-1, the CDR3 gives the full variable domain: DVKVTQSSRYLVKRTGEKVFLECVQDMDHENMFWYRQDPGLGLRLIYFSYDVKMKEKGDIPEGYSVSREKKERFSLILESASTNQTSMYLCASSFSTSGKDEQFFGPGTRLTVL.

The chain is built from TRBV7-2 and TRBJ2-3; 13 nucleotides match TRBD2. The V gene end was trimmed by 5 bases and the J gene end by 5 bases; junction bases not matched to a gene: 7. Germline loops: CDR1 SGHTA, CDR2 FQGNSA. This CDR3 spans 16 amino acids. The CDR3 nucleotides are TGTGCCAGCAGCCGGACTAGCGGGAGAATGGTAGATACGCAGTATTTT. Residues: CASSRTSGRMVDTQYF.

J is TRBJ2-7 and V is TRBV21-1; the table's TRBD1 call for D was not verified on the DNA. TRBV21-1 constitutes a pseudogene. The CDR3 contains 15 residues. The CDR3 reads CASSNEGQHSYEQYF. CDR3 DNA: TGTGCCAGCAGCAATGAAGGACAGCACTCCTACGAGCAGTACTTC.

The rearrangement links TRBV9 to TRBJ2-7; 8 positions agree with TRBD2. The CDR3 extends over 15 amino acids. The germline gives CDR1 SGDLS, CDR2 YYNGEE. V was pared by 4 bases and J by 2 bases, with 8 bases of the junction left unmatched. The CDR3 DNA reads as TGTGCCAGCAGCCCCGGGGGGGCGGAGACCTACGAGCAGTACTTC. Protein product: CASSPGGAETYEQYF.